This entry is about one T cell receptor (beta chain). Its antigen remains unidentified. The data belong to a study of CXCR3-negative and CXCR3-positive naive CD8 T cells. Findings of the study overall: Compared with CXCR3-negative naive cells, CXCR3-positive naive cells showed more hydrophobic TRB CDR3s. Comparison of naive subsets found surface CD5 to be comparable, and TCR strength was inferred on the basis of TRB CDR3 properties. The study found CXCR3 expression partially decreased after cryopreservation and ran most assays on fresh PBMCs.

Germline lookup yields CDR1 MGHRA and CDR2 YSYEKL. CDR3 length equals 15 residues. Within the CD8+ T cell compartment, naive cells were CD45RO-CCR7+CD27+CD95-. UMI labels and 5' RACE were used to prepare the TRB cDNA libraries. TCRdb processed the 5' RACE reads again and assigns one entry to each CDR3 protein, with no DNA. The listing records over 100,000 distinct CDR3 sequences. The receptor's source is a human donor in good health. Some clones in this sample may be carry-over from other donors' samples. Sequencing used naive CXCR3- CD8+ T cells from blood. Regarding subset: CD45RO-CCR7+CD27+CD95- naive CD8+ T cells lacking CXCR3 (TNR3-). V gene TRBV4-1 combines with J gene TRBJ2-1; TCRdb designates TRBD2, a call that cannot be tested without DNA. CDR3: CASSLAGEVYNEQFF.